The clone carrying this T cell receptor (beta chain) has ten or more counts. Antigen: not known. The treatment: randomized to nivolumab then ipilimumab (arm A) or the reverse (arm B). The sample comes from a study of sequential checkpoint blockade in melanoma. Looking at the study overall: After nivolumab or ipilimumab alone, some 20 patients had week-13 rebiopsies. Points from the study as a whole: Rising tumor T-cell fraction and clonality meant about 30 times likelier benefit.

The table came from immunoSEQ multiplex PCR; TCRdb's copy has only in-frame clones and leaves some out. The table shows more than 3,000 clones, with approximately 15% occurring only once. This CDR3 comprises 15 residues. Germline lookup yields CDR1 SGHNT and CDR2 YENEEA. V lost 6 bases, J lost 4 bases, and 8 bases stayed unmatched. This clonotype was sampled from a human donor with melanoma. The gene calls are TRBV11-3 and TRBJ1-2; 10 bases are a match to TRBD1. The starting material was tumor tissue (inferred from file names), obtained from a patient given nivolumab and ipilimumab in sequence. The CDR3 sequence is CASRETGGAGYGYTF. CDR3 nucleotide sequence: TGTGCCAGCAGAGAGACAGGGGGCGCTGGCTATGGCTACACCTTC.